This TCR beta chain was observed in a study of cytomegalovirus exposure and HLA in healthy donors. About this clone: What it binds is unknown.

Libraries were prepared by immunoSEQ multiplex PCR; TCRdb keeps only in-frame clonotypes and omits some of them. The sample holds more than 100,000 clones, more than 75% seen once. Germline loops: CDR1 SGHAT, CDR2 FQNNGV. The CDR3 contains 14 residues. V lost 1 base to trimming and J lost 3 bases; unmatched junction nucleotides: 3. Findings of the study overall: The tendency of first-cohort TCR clusters to co-occur in the roughly 120 validation repertoires was identified by a subsequent analysis. Altogether, 160 or so TCR beta chains were recorded as cytomegalovirus-associated. The classifier, whose performance was assessed in both the original and validation cohorts, reportedly diagnosed cytomegalovirus status with high specificity and sensitivity. In vitro confirmation showed three CMV-associated chains to be CMV antigen specific.

The sequence came from a woman aged 18-29 years in good health and CMV-seropositive. Sample: PBMCs. This sequence joins TRBV11-2 and TRBJ2-7, with 7 nucleotides matching TRBD2. CDR3 sequence: CASSLAAGVYEQYF. The DNA of the CDR3 is TGTGCCAGCAGCTTAGCCGCGGGGGTCTACGAGCAGTACTTC.